A selection of T cell receptor beta chains follows, all from one sample in a study of blood T cells in healthy people across ages. TCRdb re-called the 5' RACE reads through MiXCR, storing one row per CDR3 protein. The data contain about 1.8 million distinct CDR3 sequences, 49% of them seen just once; the ten biggest clones take up over 2%. Sequenced: blood. The receptor set was obtained from a woman in her thirties or forties in good health. Each CDR3 is given with its conserved first and last residue. The order of the fields is V gene, D gene, J gene, clone size, CDR3 DNA, CDR3 protein. The D gene is left open where the match is weak. Expanded clones are given a class, and other clones once, few, many or no size at all.

TRBV5-4	TRBD2	TRBJ2-3	NA	TGTGCCAGCAGCCGCGGACTAGCGGGGGGGCCTCAAGATACGCAGTATTTT	CASSRGLAGGPQDTQYF
TRBV29-1	TRBD2	TRBJ2-1	NA	TGCAGCGTTGAATTAGCGGGGTATTACAATGAGCAGTTCTTC	CSVELAGYYNEQFF
TRBV20-1	NA	TRBJ1-2	NA	TGCAGTGCTAGAATCGGCAGCCGAAGCGATGGCTACACCTTC	CSARIGSRSDGYTF
TRBV7-3	NA	TRBJ2-5	NA	TGTGCCAGCAGCCGGACAGAGGAAGAGACCCAGTACTTC	CASSRTEEETQYF
TRBV27	NA	TRBJ2-3	NA	TGTGCCAGCACCGAGCGGTTCACAGATACGCAGTATTTT	CASTERFTDTQYF
TRBV27	NA	TRBJ1-4	NA	TGTGCCAGCGGATGGGGGTCTGGAGGAGAAAAACTGTTTTTT	CASGWGSGGEKLFF
TRBV6-1	NA	TRBJ2-7	NA	TGTGCCATTTCCCTCGGGGTTGGGCCCTACGAGCAGTACTTC	CAISLGVGPYEQYF
TRBV18	NA	TRBJ1-5	NA	TGTGCCAGCTCACCAAGGGACCCAGATAGCAATCAGCCCCAGCATTTT	CASSPRDPDSNQPQHF
TRBV2	TRBD1	TRBJ1-2	NA	TGTGCCAGCAGCGAAGACAGGGCCCAGGGCTACACCTTC	CASSEDRAQGYTF
TRBV9	NA	TRBJ1-2	NA	TGTGCCAGCAGCGTAGATGCCAGGGATAATGGCTACACCTTC	CASSVDARDNGYTF
TRBV6-5	TRBD2	TRBJ2-1	few	TGTGCCAGCAGAAAACTAGCGGGGGGACACAATGAGCAGTTCTTC	CASRKLAGGHNEQFF
TRBV6-6	TRBD2	TRBJ2-7	NA	TGTGCCAGCAGTTACTTTTTCGTCGCGGGGGTCGATGAGCAGTACTTC	CASSYFFVAGVDEQYF
TRBV28	NA	TRBJ2-3	NA	TGTGCCAGCAATCTCCGGGCGAGTCCAGATACGCAGTATTTT	CASNLRASPDTQYF